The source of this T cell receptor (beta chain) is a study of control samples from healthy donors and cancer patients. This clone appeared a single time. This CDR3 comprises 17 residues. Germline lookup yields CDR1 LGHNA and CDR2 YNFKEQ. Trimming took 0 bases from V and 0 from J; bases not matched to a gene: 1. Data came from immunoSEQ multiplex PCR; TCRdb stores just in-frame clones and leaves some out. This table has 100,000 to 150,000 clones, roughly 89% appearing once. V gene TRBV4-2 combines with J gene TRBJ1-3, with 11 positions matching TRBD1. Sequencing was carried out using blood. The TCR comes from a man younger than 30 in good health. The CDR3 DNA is TGTGCCAGCAGCCAAGATGGGACAGGGGGCTCTGGAAACACCATATATTTT. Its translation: CASSQDGTGGSGNTIYF.